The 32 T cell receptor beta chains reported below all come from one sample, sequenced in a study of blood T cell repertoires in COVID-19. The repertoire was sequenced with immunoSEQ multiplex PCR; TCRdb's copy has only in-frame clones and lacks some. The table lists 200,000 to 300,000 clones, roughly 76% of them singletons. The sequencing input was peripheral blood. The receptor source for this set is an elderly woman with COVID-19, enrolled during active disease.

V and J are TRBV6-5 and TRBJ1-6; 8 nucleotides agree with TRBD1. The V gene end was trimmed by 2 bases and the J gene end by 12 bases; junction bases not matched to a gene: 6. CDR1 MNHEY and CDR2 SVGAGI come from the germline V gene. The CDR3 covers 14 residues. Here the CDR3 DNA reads TGTGCCAGCAGTTACGGACAGGGAAGTCGACCCCTCCACTTT. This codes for CASSYGQGSRPLHF.

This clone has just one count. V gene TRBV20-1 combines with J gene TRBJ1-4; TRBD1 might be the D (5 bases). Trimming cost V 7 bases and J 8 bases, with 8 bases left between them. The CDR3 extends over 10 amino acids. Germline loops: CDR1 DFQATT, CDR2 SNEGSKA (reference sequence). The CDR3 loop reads CSVSGEKLFF. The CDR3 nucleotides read TGCAGTGTTTCAGGGGAAAAACTGTTTTTT.

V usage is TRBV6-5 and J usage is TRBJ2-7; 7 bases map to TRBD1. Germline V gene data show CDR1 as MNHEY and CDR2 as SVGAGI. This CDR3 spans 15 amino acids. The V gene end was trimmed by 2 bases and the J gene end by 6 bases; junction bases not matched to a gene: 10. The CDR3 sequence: CASSYLRQGLSEQYF. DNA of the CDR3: TGTGCCAGCAGTTACCTACGACAGGGATTAAGCGAGCAGTACTTC.

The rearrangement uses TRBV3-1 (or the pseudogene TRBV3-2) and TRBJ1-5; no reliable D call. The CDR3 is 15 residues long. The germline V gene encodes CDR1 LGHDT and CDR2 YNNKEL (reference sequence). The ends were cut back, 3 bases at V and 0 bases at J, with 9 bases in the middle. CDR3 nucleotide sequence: TGTGCCAGCAGCCAGGCAGGACTTAGCAATCAGCCCCAGCATTTT. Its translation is CASSQAGLSNQPQHF.

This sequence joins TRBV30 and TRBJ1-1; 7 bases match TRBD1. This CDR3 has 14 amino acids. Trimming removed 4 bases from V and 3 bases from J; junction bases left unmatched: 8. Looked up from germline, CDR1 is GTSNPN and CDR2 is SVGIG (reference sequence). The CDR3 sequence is CAWIGDRADTEAFF. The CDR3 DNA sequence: TGTGCCTGGATTGGTGACAGGGCGGACACTGAAGCTTTCTTT.

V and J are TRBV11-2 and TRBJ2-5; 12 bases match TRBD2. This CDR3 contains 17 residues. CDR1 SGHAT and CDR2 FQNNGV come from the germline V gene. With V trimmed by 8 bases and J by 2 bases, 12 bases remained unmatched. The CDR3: CASSQRGLAGHQETQYF. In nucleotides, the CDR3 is TGTGCCAGCTCCCAAAGGGGACTAGCGGGTCATCAAGAGACCCAGTACTTC. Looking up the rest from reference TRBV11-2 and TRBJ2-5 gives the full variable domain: EAGVAQSPRYKIIEKRQSVAFWCNPISGHATLYWYQQILGQGPKLLIQFQNNGVVDDSQLPKDRFSAERLKGVDSTLKIQPAKLEDSAVYLCASSQRGLAGHQETQYFGPGTRLLVL.

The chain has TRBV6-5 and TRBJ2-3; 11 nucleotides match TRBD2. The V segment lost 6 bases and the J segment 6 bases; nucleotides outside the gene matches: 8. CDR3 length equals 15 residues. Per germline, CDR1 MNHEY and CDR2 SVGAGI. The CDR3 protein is CASRPHSGRGDTQYF. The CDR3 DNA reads TGTGCCAGCAGGCCACATAGCGGGAGGGGGGATACGCAGTATTTT.

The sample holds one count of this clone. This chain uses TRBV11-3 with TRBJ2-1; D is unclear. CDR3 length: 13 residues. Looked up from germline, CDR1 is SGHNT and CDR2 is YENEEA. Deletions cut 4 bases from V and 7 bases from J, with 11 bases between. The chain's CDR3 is CASSSQARNEQFF. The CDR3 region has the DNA TGTGCCAGCAGCTCCCAAGCGAGGAATGAGCAGTTCTTC.

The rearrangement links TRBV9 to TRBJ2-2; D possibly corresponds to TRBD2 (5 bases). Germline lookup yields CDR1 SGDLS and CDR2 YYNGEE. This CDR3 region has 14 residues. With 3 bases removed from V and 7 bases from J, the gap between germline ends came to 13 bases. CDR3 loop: CASSAFLRDGELFF. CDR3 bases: TGTGCCAGCAGCGCCTTCTTGAGGGACGGGGAGCTGTTTTTT.

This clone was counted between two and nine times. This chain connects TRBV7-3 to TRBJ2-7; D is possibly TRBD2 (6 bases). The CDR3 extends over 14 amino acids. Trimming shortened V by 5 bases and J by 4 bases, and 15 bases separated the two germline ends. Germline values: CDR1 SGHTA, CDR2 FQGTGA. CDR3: CASSVGTGPYEQYF. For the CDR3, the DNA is TGTGCCAGCAGCGTCGGGACTGGTCCATACGAGCAGTACTTC.

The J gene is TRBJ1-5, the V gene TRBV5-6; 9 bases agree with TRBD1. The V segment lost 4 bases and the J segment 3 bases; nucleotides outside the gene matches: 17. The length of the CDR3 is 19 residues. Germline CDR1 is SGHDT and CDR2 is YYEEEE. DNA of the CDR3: TGTGCCAGCAGCAGTAAAGCTGGGACAGGGCCCCGTTACAATCAGCCCCAGCATTTT. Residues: CASSSKAGTGPRYNQPQHF. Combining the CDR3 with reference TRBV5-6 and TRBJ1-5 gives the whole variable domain DAGVTQSPTHLIKTRGQQVTLRCSPKSGHDTVSWYQQALGQGPQFIFQYYEEEERQRGNFPDRFSGHQFPNYSSELNVNALLLGDSALYLCASSSKAGTGPRYNQPQHFGDGTRLSIL.

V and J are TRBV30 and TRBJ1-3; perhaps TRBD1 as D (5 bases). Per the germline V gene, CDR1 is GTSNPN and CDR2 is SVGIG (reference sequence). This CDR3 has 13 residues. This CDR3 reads CAGDRDSGNTIYF. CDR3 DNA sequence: TGTGCTGGAGACAGAGACTCTGGAAACACCATATATTTT.

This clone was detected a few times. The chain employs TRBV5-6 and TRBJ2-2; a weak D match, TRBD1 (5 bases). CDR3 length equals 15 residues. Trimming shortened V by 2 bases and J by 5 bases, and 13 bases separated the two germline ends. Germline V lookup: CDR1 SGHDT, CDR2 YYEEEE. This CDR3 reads CASSFPSGFTGELFF. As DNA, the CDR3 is TGTGCCAGCAGCTTTCCTTCAGGGTTTACCGGGGAGCTGTTTTTT.

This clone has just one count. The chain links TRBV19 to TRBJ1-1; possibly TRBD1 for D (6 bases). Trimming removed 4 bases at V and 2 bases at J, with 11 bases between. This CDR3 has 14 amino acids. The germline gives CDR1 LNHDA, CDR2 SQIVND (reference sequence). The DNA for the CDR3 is TGTGCCAGTAGTACCGGGACACCCAACACTGAAGCTTTCTTT. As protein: CASSTGTPNTEAFF. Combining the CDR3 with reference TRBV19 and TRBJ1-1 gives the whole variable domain DGGITQSPKYLFRKEGQNVTLSCEQNLNHDAMYWYRQDPGQGLRLIYYSQIVNDFQKGDIAEGYSVSREKKESFPLTVTSAQKNPTAFYLCASSTGTPNTEAFFGQGTRLTVV.

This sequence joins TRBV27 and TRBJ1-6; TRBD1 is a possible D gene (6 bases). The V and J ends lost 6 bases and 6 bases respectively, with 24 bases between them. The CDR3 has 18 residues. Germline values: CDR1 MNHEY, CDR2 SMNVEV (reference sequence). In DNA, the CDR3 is TGTGCCAGCAGCCGCACTTTGGGACGACAGGAGACTAATTCACCCCTCCACTTT. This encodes CASSRTLGRQETNSPLHF.

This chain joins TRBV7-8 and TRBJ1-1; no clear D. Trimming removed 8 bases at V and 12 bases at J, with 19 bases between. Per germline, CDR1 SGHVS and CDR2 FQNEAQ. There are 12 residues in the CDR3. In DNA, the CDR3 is TGTGCCAGCGGCAGCTTCCCCTCGGGTTCTTTCTTT. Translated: CASGSFPSGSFF.

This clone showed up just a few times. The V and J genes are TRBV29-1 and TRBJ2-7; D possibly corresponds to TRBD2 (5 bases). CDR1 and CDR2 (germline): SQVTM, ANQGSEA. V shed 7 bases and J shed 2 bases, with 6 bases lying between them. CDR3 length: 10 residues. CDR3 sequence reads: CSAGTYEQYF. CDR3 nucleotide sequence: TGCAGCGCCGGGACCTACGAGCAGTACTTC.

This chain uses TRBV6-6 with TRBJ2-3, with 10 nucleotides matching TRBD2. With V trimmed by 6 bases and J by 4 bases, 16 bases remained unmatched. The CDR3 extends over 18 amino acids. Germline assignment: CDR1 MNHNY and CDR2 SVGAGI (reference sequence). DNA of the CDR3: TGTGCCAGCAGCCGAAGACCCCCCCGAGCGGGGGGGGCAGATACGCAGTATTTT. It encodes CASSRRPPRAGGADTQYF.

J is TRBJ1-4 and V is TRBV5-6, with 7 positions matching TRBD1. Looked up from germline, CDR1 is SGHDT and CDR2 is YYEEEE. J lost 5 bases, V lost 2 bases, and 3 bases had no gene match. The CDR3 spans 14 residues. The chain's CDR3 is CASSLGTVNEKLFF. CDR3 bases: TGTGCCAGCAGCTTAGGGACAGTCAATGAAAAACTGTTTTTT.

The CDR3 DNA is TGTGCCAGCAGTCCAGACACGGCGGGGGATTCACCCCTCCACTTT. Protein: CASSPDTAGDSPLHF. The V gene is TRBV6-5, the J gene TRBJ1-6; TRBD1 is a possible D gene (5 bases). Germline CDR1 is MNHEY and CDR2 is SVGAGI. This CDR3 has 15 amino acids. The V and J ends lost 5 bases and 8 bases respectively, with 16 bases between them.

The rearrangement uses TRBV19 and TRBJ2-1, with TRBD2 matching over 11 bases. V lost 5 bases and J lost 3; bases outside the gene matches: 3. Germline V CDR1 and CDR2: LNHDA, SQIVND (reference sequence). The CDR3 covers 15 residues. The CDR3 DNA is TGTGCCAGTAGTCGACTAGCGGGACTCTACAATGAGCAGTTCTTC. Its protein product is CASSRLAGLYNEQFF.

In DNA, the CDR3 is TGTGCCAGCAGTTACGGAGCGGGGGGGCCCTATGAGCAGTTCTTC. It yields the protein CASSYGAGGPYEQFF. The chain couples TRBV6-2 or TRBV6-3 to TRBJ2-1; 10 bases map to TRBD2. The CDR3 sequence is 15 residues long. Germline values: CDR1 MNHEY, CDR2 SVGEGT. Germline trimming cut 2 bases from V and 8 bases from J; bases unmatched to any gene: 6.

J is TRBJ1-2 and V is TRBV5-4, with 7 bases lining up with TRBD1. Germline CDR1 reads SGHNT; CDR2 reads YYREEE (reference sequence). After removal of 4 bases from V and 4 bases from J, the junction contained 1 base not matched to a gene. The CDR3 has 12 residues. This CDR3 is CASSRDSYGYTF. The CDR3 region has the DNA TGTGCCAGCAGCAGGGACAGCTATGGCTACACCTTC. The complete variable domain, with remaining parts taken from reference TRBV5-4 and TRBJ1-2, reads ETGVTQSPTHLIKTRGQQVTLRCSSQSGHNTVSWYQQALGQGPQFIFQYYREEENGRGNFPPRFSGLQFPNYSSELNVNALELDDSALYLCASSRDSYGYTFGSGTRLTVV.

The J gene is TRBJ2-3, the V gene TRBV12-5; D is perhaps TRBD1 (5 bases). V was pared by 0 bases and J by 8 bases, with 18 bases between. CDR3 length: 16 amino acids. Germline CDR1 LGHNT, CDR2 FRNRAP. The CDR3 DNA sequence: TGTGCTAGTGGTTTGGTACTAAATCAGGGCTATTCTACGCAGTATTTT. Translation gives CASGLVLNQGYSTQYF.

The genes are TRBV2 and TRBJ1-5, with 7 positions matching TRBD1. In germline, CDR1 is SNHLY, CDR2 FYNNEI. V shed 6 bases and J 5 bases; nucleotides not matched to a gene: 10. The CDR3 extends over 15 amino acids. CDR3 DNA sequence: TGTGCCAGCAGCAAAGAACAGGGGCCGGATCAGCCCCAGCATTTT. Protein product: CASSKEQGPDQPQHF. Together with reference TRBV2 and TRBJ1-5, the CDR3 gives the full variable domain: EPEVTQTPSHQVTQMGQEVILRCVPISNHLYFYWYRQILGQKVEFLVSFYNNEISEKSEIFDDQFSVERPDGSNFTLKIRSTKLEDSAMYFCASSKEQGPDQPQHFGDGTRLSIL.

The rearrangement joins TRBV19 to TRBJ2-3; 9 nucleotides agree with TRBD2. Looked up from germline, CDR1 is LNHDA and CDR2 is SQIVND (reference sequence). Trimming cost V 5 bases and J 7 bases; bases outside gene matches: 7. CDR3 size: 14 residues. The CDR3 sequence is CASSFRTSVHTQYF. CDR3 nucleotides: TGTGCCAGTAGTTTTCGGACTAGCGTACATACGCAGTATTTT.

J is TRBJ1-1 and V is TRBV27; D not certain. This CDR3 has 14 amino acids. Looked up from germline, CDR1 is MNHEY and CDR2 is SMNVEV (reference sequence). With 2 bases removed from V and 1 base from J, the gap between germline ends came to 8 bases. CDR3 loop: CASSLRRQNTEAFF. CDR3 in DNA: TGTGCCAGCAGTTTAAGGCGACAGAACACTGAAGCTTTCTTT.

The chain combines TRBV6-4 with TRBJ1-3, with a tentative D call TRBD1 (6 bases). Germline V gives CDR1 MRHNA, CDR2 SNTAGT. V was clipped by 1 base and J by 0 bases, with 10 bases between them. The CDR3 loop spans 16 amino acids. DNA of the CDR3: TGTGCCAGCAGTGACTTAAGGGGGTACTCTGGAAACACCATATATTTT. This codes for CASSDLRGYSGNTIYF.

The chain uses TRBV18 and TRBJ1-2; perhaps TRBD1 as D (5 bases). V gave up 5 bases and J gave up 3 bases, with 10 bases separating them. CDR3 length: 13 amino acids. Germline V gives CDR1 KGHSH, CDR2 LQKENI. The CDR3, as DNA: TGTGCCAGCTCAAGCCAAGGGGACTATGGCTACACCTTC. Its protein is CASSSQGDYGYTF.

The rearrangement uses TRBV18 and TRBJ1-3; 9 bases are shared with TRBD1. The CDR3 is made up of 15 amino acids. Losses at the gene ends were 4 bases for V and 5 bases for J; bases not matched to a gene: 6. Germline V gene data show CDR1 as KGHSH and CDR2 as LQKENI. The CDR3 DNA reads TGTGCCAGCTCACAATCTGGACAGGGGAGAAACACCATATATTTT. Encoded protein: CASSQSGQGRNTIYF.

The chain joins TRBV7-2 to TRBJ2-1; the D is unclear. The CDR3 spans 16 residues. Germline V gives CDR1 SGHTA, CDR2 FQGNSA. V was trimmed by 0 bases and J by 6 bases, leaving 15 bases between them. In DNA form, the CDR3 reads TGTGCCAGCAGCTTAGCGCCCCGGGTGATCAGCAATGAGCAGTTCTTC. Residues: CASSLAPRVISNEQFF.

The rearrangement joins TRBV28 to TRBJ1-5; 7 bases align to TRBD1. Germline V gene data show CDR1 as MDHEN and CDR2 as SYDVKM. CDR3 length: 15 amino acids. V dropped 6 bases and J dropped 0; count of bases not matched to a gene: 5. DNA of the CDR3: TGTGCCAGCAGCCCGGGACAGATTAGCAATCAGCCCCAGCATTTT. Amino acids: CASSPGQISNQPQHF.